This TCR beta chain was sequenced in a study of blood T cell repertoires in COVID-19. Trimming stripped 5 bases from V and 2 bases from J, with 9 bases between. The germline CDR1 and CDR2 sequences are SGHAT and FQDESV (reference sequence). The CDR3 extends over 13 amino acids. Clones were sequenced by immunoSEQ multiplex PCR, and TCRdb holds only the in-frame ones, with some missing. Of around 100,000 clones listed, roughly nine tenths were seen once; the top ten hold approximately 3.5%. Sequencing was performed on peripheral blood. This receptor was obtained from a woman aged 60-75 years with acute or convalescent COVID-19. The chain recombines TRBV11-1 with TRBJ2-5, with TRBD2 as a possible D gene (5 bases). The CDR3 spells CASSHPGQETQYF. The CDR3 bases are TGTGCCAGCAGCCACCCGGGGCAAGAGACCCAGTACTTC.